These T cell receptor beta chains were read from a single sample in a study of PD-1 blockade in classical Hodgkin lymphoma. The repertoire was sequenced with immunoSEQ multiplex PCR; TCRdb's copy has only in-frame clones and lacks some. The sample includes about 3,900 clones, over 60% of them seen just once. The sample here was CD8+ T cells from blood, taken before the fourth cycle of nivolumab. The source is a human donor with classical Hodgkin lymphoma. Each CDR3 is given with its conserved first and last residue. D genes are given only for firm matches. A row's size may be missing; if present it is once, few, many or a size class.

V	J	size	D	DNA	CDR3
TRBV4-1	TRBJ2-3	once	.	TGCGCCAGCAGCCAAGAGGCGCGGGGCACAGATACGCAGTATTTT	CASSQEARGTDTQYF
TRBV5-4	TRBJ1-1	.	.	TGTGCCAGCAGCTTGGAACAGGGAAAAGCTGAAGCTTTCTTT	CASSLEQGKAEAFF
TRBV9	TRBJ1-3	large	.	TGTGCCAGCAGCGCCAGTGGAGGGACTGGAAACACCATATATTTT	CASSASGGTGNTIYF
TRBV4-1	TRBJ2-5	.	TRBD1	TGCGCCAGCAGCCATCGACAGGGTGGGGAGACCCAGTACTTC	CASSHRQGGETQYF
TRBV6-4	TRBJ2-1	.	TRBD2	TGTGCCAGCAGTGTAGCGGGAGGGGGCTACAATGAGCAGTTCTTC	CASSVAGGGYNEQFF
TRBV7-9	TRBJ1-4	.	.	TGTGCCAGCAGCGAACAGAGAACAAATGAAAAACTGTTTTTT	CASSEQRTNEKLFF
TRBV7-9	TRBJ2-1	.	.	TGTGCCAGCAGCTTAAGCGAAACCTCCTACGATGAGCAGTTCTTC	CASSLSETSYDEQFF
TRBV6-5	TRBJ1-4	.	TRBD1	TGTGCCAGCAGACCCGGGACAGGGGAAGTAGAAAAACTGTTTTTT	CASRPGTGEVEKLFF
TRBV9	TRBJ1-3	.	.	TGTGCCAGCAGTGGCCCAGGGCCCCTTGGAAACACCATATATTTT	CASSGPGPLGNTIYF
TRBV29-1	TRBJ1-1	.	.	TGCAGCGGTCAAGGCACTGAAGCTTTCTTT	CSGQGTEAFF